This T cell receptor (beta chain) was observed in a study of cytomegalovirus exposure and HLA in healthy donors. Background on the study: A later analysis reported the same platform for the roughly 120 validation repertoires and the 650 to 750 first-cohort repertoires.

Study-level findings and limits: Altogether, more than 150 TCR beta chains were recorded as cytomegalovirus-associated. There were a few CMV-associated chains whose specificity for CMV antigens was confirmed in vitro.

In regard to this clone: What it binds is unknown. The same CDR3 arises from other DNA sequences in this sample as well.

The validation cohort, a group of 100 to 150 subjects, included the donors and was separate from the roughly 670-subject first cohort. In germline, CDR1 is SQVTM, CDR2 ANQGSEA. Losses at the gene ends were 4 bases for V and 2 bases for J; bases not matched to a gene: 2. This CDR3 has 12 amino acids. The assay was immunoSEQ multiplex PCR, and TCRdb's table has in-frame clones only and misses some. Of some 74,000 clones listed, 93% are singletons. The sequence came from a woman in her 30s in good health and CMV-seronegative. The chain employs TRBV29-1 and TRBJ2-7; 7 positions match TRBD1. The specimen sequenced was PBMCs. Here the CDR3 DNA reads TGCAGCGTTGGGGACAGAGCCTACGAGCAGTACTTC. It is translated as CSVGDRAYEQYF.